Each of the 23 T cell receptor beta chains below was sequenced from the same sample in a study of naive CD8 T cells in extremely preterm neonates (dated by TCRdb to 2015 to 2018). Receptor libraries were prepared by the immunoSEQ multiplex PCR assay. TCRdb's version of the immuneACCESS table is confined to in-frame rearrangements and falls short of the full clone set. An unresolved V gene accounts for under half of the shortfall where checked; the remainder is of unknown origin. A total of several thousand clones appear in this sample, 95% to 98% of them only once. 0.95% to 1.5% of the sample goes to the ten largest clones. Sequenced sample: naive CD8+ T cells from blood. These receptor sequences come from a human donor in good health.

The V call is TRBV27, the J call TRBJ2-7; the D gene is possibly TRBD2 (6 bases). V dropped 7 bases and J dropped 6 bases, with 10 bases sitting between them. Germline values: CDR1 MNHEY, CDR2 SMNVEV (reference sequence). The CDR3 has 11 residues. Here the CDR3 reads CASKEGLEQYF. The CDR3 DNA reads TGTGCCAGCAAGGAGGGGCTCGAGCAGTACTTC.

The chain links TRBV2 to TRBJ1-2; the D gene is possibly TRBD1 (5 bases). CDR1 SNHLY and CDR2 FYNNEI come from the germline V gene. This CDR3 has 14 residues. V gave up 6 bases and J gave up 0 bases, with 11 bases separating them. The CDR3 region is CASRDRSSNYGYTF. The DNA for the CDR3 is TGTGCCAGCAGAGACAGAAGTTCTAACTATGGCTACACCTTC. Using reference TRBV2 and TRBJ1-2 for the parts outside the CDR3, the full variable domain is EPEVTQTPSHQVTQMGQEVILRCVPISNHLYFYWYRQILGQKVEFLVSFYNNEISEKSEIFDDQFSVERPDGSNFTLKIRSTKLEDSAMYFCASRDRSSNYGYTFGSGTRLTVV.

This chain joins TRBV4-1 and TRBJ1-1, with D possibly TRBD1 on 5 matching bases. The CDR3 has 16 residues. Germline V gene lookup returns CDR1 MGHRA and CDR2 YSYEKL. The V end was cut by 0 bases, the J end by 1 base, with 12 bases between. The CDR3 region has the DNA TGCGCCAGCAGCCAAGATTCCCAGGGATGGAACACTGAAGCTTTCTTT. Its protein is CASSQDSQGWNTEAFF.

This clone was recorded once. The chain combines TRBV7-9 with TRBJ1-1; no clear D gene. There are 15 residues in the CDR3. V shed 4 bases and J shed 3 bases, with 15 bases lying between them. Germline V CDR1 and CDR2: SEHNR, FQNEAQ (reference sequence). The CDR3 nucleotides are TGTGCCAGCAGCTCGCCCACCGGTGTGGACACTGAAGCTTTCTTT. This encodes CASSSPTGVDTEAFF.

Here the CDR3 reads CASSGGSGGFGYNEQFF. CDR3 DNA sequence: TGTGCCAGCAGCGGGGGGTCAGGGGGGTTCGGCTACAATGAGCAGTTCTTC. The chain combines TRBV13 with TRBJ2-1, with D perhaps matching TRBD1 (7 bases). Trimming left V 5 bases short and J 3 bases short, with 20 bases between. CDR1 is PRHDT, CDR2 FYEKMQ, per germline (reference sequence). This CDR3 has 17 residues.

The rearrangement joins TRBV28 to TRBJ1-2; D remains unclear. CDR3 length: 13 residues. Germline values: CDR1 MDHEN, CDR2 SYDVKM. Trimming took off 4 bases at V and 3 bases at J, with 9 bases between the two ends. The CDR3: CASSSQIYYGYTF. DNA for the CDR3: TGTGCCAGCAGTTCGCAGATCTACTATGGCTACACCTTC.

V is TRBV28 and J is TRBJ1-5; D perhaps matches TRBD1 (6 bases). The V and J ends lost 5 bases and 3 bases respectively, with 11 bases between them. The CDR3 contains 14 residues. Germline assignment: CDR1 MDHEN and CDR2 SYDVKM. This CDR3 is CASSHREFNQPQHF. CDR3 bases: TGTGCCAGCAGTCACAGGGAATTCAATCAGCCCCAGCATTTT.

This clone appeared a single time. V is TRBV5-6 and J is TRBJ2-5; D gene ambiguous. Germline values: CDR1 SGHDT, CDR2 YYEEEE. The CDR3 totals 11 residues. V was trimmed by 4 bases and J by 5 bases, leaving 6 bases between them. The CDR3: CASSGKETQYF. The CDR3 region has the DNA TGTGCCAGCAGCGGCAAGGAGACCCAGTACTTC.

The chain recombines TRBV11-2 with TRBJ2-1; D possibly corresponds to TRBD2 (6 bases). Germline V gene data show CDR1 as SGHAT and CDR2 as FQNNGV. V was clipped by 5 bases and J by 5 bases, with 13 bases between them. There are 14 residues in the CDR3. In DNA form, the CDR3 reads TGTGCCAGCAGCCCCCGACTAGACAACAATGAGCAGTTCTTC. Residues: CASSPRLDNNEQFF.

The chain links TRBV29-1 to TRBJ1-3; D may be TRBD1 (6 bases). Germline V lookup: CDR1 SQVTM, CDR2 ANQGSEA. Trimming took off 7 bases at V and 0 bases at J, with 10 bases between the two ends. This CDR3 is 13 amino acids long. Here the CDR3 DNA reads TGCAGCGCAACAGGGCACTCTGGAAACACCATATATTTT. Residues: CSATGHSGNTIYF.

This chain joins TRBV30 and TRBJ1-5, with 8 bases matching TRBD1. The V segment lost 1 base and the J segment 3 bases; nucleotides outside the gene matches: 8. The germline CDR1 and CDR2 sequences are GTSNPN and SVGIG (reference sequence). The CDR3 loop spans 16 amino acids. CDR3 coding DNA: TGTGCCTGGAGTGCCGCTGACAGGGGTAACAATCAGCCCCAGCATTTT. Encoded protein: CAWSAADRGNNQPQHF.

This clone was counted once. The gene calls are TRBV27 and TRBJ2-7; 9 bases are shared with TRBD2. Germline V lookup: CDR1 MNHEY, CDR2 SMNVEV (reference sequence). The CDR3 has 15 residues. Unmatched junction bases numbered 6, after V lost 3 bases and J lost 3 bases. CDR3: CASSFAGGPLYEQYF. For the CDR3, the DNA is TGTGCCAGCAGTTTTGCGGGAGGGCCTCTCTACGAGCAGTACTTC.

The CDR3 here is CASTPFGFSSGNTIYF. As DNA, the CDR3 is TGTGCCAGCACCCCTTTCGGGTTTAGCTCTGGAAACACCATATATTTT. The rearrangement uses TRBV6-6 and TRBJ1-3; D unresolved. Germline CDR1 reads MNHNY; CDR2 reads SVGAGI (reference sequence). The CDR3 sequence is 16 residues long. V lost 7 bases, J lost 0 bases, and 16 bases lay in between.

This chain links TRBV29-1 with TRBJ1-4; no reliable D call. Looked up from germline, CDR1 is SQVTM and CDR2 is ANQGSEA. The CDR3 has 13 amino acids. Trimming took off 7 bases at V and 3 bases at J, with 12 bases between the two ends. The CDR3: CSAAQMANEKLFF. CDR3 sequence (DNA): TGCAGCGCGGCACAGATGGCTAATGAAAAACTGTTTTTT.

The gene calls are TRBV11-1 and TRBJ2-3; D is possibly TRBD1 (6 bases). The CDR3 totals 16 residues. Germline CDR1 SGHAT, CDR2 FQDESV (reference sequence). Trimming cost V 1 base and J 5 bases, with 16 bases left between them. The CDR3 spells CASSLGAGATIDTQYF. The CDR3 DNA reads TGTGCCAGCAGCTTAGGGGCAGGGGCCACGATAGATACGCAGTATTTT.

The genes are TRBV4-1 and TRBJ1-2; D possibly corresponds to TRBD1 (5 bases). Trimming shortened V by 5 bases and J by 4 bases, and 17 bases separated the two germline ends. The CDR3 spans 15 residues. Germline V lookup: CDR1 MGHRA, CDR2 YSYEKL. The CDR3: CASSNRQTELYGYTF. The DNA for the CDR3 is TGCGCCAGCAGCAACAGACAGACCGAACTCTATGGCTACACCTTC.

The J gene is TRBJ2-1, the V gene TRBV5-6, with D possibly being TRBD1 (5 bases). Trimming removed 2 bases from V and 5 bases from J, with 11 bases in between. The CDR3 contains 14 residues. CDR1 is SGHDT, CDR2 YYEEEE, per germline. The CDR3: CASSFVQADNEQFF. CDR3 coding DNA: TGTGCCAGCAGCTTCGTACAGGCGGACAATGAGCAGTTCTTC.

V and J are TRBV5-4 and TRBJ1-3; D is unresolved. The germline gives CDR1 SGHNT, CDR2 YYREEE (reference sequence). The V end was cut by 0 bases, the J end by 0 bases, with 7 bases between. This CDR3 spans 15 amino acids. The CDR3 is CASSLAGVSGNTIYF. CDR3 DNA: TGTGCCAGCAGCTTGGCCGGAGTCTCTGGAAACACCATATATTTT.

The chain links TRBV6-1 to TRBJ2-7; 10 nucleotides agree with TRBD2. V lost 4 bases to trimming and J lost 2 bases; unmatched junction nucleotides: 17. Germline assignment: CDR1 MNHNS and CDR2 SASEGT. The CDR3 extends over 19 amino acids. The CDR3 is CASSGMASGSTSLPYEQYF. CDR3 DNA: TGTGCCAGCAGTGGTATGGCTAGCGGGAGTACTTCCTTACCCTACGAGCAGTACTTC.

The chain uses TRBV27 and TRBJ2-1, with D possibly being TRBD1 (6 bases). With 4 bases removed from V and 12 bases from J, the gap between germline ends came to 10 bases. The V gene's germline CDR1 is MNHEY and CDR2 SMNVEV (reference sequence). CDR3 length: 11 amino acids. CDR3 sequence reads: CASSSPRGQFF. In DNA, the CDR3 is TGTGCCAGCAGTTCGCCCAGGGGGCAGTTCTTC.

The chain is built from TRBV4-1 and TRBJ2-5; TRBD1 agrees at 7 bases. The CDR3 is made up of 14 amino acids. Germline V CDR1 and CDR2: MGHRA, YSYEKL. V gave up 1 base and J gave up 1 base; unmatched junction bases: 0. CDR3 in DNA: TGCGCCAGCAGCCAAGGGGACAGCCAAGAGACCCAGTACTTC. This encodes CASSQGDSQETQYF.

This sequence joins TRBV10-1 and TRBJ1-1; D possibly corresponds to TRBD1 (6 bases). CDR3 length: 15 residues. The V gene lost 3 bases and the J gene lost 4 bases, with 15 bases spanning the gap. Per germline, CDR1 WNHNN and CDR2 SYGVQD (reference sequence). The CDR3 DNA reads TGCGCCAGCAGTGAAACAGGGTTTGGGGGCACTGAAGCTTTCTTT. This gives the protein CASSETGFGGTEAFF.

This clone was recorded only once. Relative to the germline gene, one junction end is altered; a read error may explain this. This sequence joins TRBV5-7 and TRBJ1-2; no reliable D call. TRBV5-7 is noted as an ORF with a role that remains uncertain. The CDR3 has 16 amino acids. The CDR3 protein is CASRLGRTKANYGYTF. The CDR3 DNA sequence: TGTGCCAGCAGATTGGGGAGGACCAAAGCTAACTATGGCTACACCTTC.